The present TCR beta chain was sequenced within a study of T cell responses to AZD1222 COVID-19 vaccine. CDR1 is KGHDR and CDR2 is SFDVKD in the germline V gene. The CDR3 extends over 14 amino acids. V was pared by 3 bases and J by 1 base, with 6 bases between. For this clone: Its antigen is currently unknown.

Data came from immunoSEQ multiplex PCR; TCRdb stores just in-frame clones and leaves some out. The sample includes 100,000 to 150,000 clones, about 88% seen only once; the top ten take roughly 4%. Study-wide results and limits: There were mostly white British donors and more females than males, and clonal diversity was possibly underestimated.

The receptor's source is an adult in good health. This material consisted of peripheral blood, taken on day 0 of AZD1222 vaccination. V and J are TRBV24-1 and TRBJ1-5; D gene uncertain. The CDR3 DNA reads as TGTGCCACCAGTGATACTGGCAGCAATCAGCCCCAGCATTTT. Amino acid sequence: CATSDTGSNQPQHF.